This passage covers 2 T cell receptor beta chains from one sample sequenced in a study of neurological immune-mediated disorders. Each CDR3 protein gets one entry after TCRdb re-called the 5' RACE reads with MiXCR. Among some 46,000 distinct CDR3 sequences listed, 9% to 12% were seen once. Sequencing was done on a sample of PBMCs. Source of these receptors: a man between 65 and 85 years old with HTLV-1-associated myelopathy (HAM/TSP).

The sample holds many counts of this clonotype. In DNA form, the CDR3 reads TGTGCCAGCAGTAGGCTAGCGGGGCCGTACGAGCAGTACTTC. This translates into CASSRLAGPYEQYF. The chain couples TRBV11-2 to TRBJ2-7, with 9 bases that match TRBD2. Germline assignment: CDR1 SGHAT and CDR2 FQNNGV. CDR3 length: 14 amino acids. V lost 6 bases, J lost 4 bases, and 7 bases stayed unmatched.

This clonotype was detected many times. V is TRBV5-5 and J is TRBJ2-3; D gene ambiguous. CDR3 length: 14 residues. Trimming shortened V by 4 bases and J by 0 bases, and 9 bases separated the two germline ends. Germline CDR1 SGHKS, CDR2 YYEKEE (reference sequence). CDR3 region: CASSVGRSTDTQYF. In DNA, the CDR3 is TGTGCCAGCAGCGTGGGCCGTAGCACAGATACGCAGTATTTT.